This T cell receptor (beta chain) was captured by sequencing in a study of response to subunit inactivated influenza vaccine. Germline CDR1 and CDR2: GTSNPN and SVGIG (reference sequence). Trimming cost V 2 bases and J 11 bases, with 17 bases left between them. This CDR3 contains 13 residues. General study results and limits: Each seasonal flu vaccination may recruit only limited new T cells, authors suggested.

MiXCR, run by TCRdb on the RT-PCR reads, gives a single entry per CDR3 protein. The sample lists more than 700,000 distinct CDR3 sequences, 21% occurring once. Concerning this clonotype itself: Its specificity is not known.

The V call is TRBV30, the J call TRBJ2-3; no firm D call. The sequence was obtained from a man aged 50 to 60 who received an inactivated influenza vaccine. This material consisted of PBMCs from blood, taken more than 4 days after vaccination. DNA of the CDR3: TGTGCCTGGAGTAATCAGGCCTTCAGTGAGCAGTATTTT. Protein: CAWSNQAFSEQYF. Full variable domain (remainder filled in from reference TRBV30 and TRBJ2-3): SQTIHQWPATLVQPVGSPLSLECTVEGTSNPNLYWYRQAAGRGLQLLFYSVGIGQISSEVPQNLSASRPQDRQFILSSKKLLLSDSGFYLCAWSNQAFSEQYFGPGTRLTVL.